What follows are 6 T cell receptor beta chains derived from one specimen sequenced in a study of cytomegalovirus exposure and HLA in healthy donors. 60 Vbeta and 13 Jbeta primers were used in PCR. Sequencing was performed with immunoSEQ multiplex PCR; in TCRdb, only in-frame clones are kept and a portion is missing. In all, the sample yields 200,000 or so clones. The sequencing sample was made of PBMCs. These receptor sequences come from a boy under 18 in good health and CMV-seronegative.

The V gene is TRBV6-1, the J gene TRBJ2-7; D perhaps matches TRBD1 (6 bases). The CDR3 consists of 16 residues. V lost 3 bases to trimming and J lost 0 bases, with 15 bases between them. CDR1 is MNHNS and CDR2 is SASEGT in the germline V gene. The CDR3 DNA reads TGTGCCAGCAGTGACCCGGGGACATTTTCCTCCTACGAGCAGTACTTC. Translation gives CASSDPGTFSSYEQYF.

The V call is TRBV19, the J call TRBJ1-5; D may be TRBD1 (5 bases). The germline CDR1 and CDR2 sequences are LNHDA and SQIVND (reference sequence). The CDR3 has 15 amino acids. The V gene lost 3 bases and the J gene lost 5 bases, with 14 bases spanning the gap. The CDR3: CASSIIGGWDQPQHF. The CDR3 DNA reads TGTGCCAGTAGTATTATCGGGGGTTGGGATCAGCCCCAGCATTTT. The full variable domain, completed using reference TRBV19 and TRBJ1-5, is DGGITQSPKYLFRKEGQNVTLSCEQNLNHDAMYWYRQDPGQGLRLIYYSQIVNDFQKGDIAEGYSVSREKKESFPLTVTSAQKNPTAFYLCASSIIGGWDQPQHFGDGTRLSIL.

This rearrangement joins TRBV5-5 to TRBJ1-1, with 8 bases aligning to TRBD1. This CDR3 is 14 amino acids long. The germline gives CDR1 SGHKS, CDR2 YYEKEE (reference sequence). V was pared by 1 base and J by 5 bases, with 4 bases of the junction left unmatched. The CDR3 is CASSLTGGKTEAFF. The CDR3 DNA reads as TGTGCCAGCAGCTTGACAGGGGGGAAGACTGAAGCTTTCTTT.

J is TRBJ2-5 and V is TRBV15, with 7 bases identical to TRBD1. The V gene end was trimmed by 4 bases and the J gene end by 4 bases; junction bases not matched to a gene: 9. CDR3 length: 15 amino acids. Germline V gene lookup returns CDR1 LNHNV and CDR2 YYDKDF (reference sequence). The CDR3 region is CATSTSGQDIETQYF. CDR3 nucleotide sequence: TGTGCCACCAGCACCTCCGGACAGGACATAGAGACCCAGTACTTC.

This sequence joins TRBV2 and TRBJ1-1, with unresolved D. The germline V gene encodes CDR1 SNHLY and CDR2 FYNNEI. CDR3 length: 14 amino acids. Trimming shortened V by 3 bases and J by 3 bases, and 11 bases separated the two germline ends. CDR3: CASSDEVLYTEAFF. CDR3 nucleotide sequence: TGTGCCAGCAGTGATGAGGTGTTGTACACTGAAGCTTTCTTT.

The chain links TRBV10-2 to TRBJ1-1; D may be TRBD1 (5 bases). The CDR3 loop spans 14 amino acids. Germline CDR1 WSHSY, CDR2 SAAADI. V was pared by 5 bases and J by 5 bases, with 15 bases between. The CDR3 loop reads CASSREGSGTEAFF. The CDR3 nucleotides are TGCGCCAGCAGTCGGGAGGGGAGCGGAACTGAAGCTTTCTTT.